This is a list of T cell receptor beta chains from one sample in a study of Ad26.COV2.S vaccination and SARS-CoV-2 variants. Produced via immunoSEQ multiplex PCR; TCRdb's table is partial and in-frame only. The top ten hold roughly 5% of the sample, which has about 350,000 clones, around 89% seen once. This sample comprised peripheral blood, obtained in a trial of Ad26.COV2.S vaccine versus placebo. These receptors were obtained from a person between 18 and 59 years old who received the Ad26.COV2.S COVID-19 vaccine or a placebo. Both conserved end residues are part of each CDR3. The order of the fields is V gene, CDR3 length, J gene, CDR3 protein.

TRBV6-5	15	TRBJ2-7	CASSYSRDRGYEQYF
TRBV3-1/TRBV3-2	14	TRBJ2-3	CASSQGRGGDTQYF
TRBV7-2	13	TRBJ2-3	CASSLEFADTQYF
TRBV4-3	15	TRBJ1-2	CASSPRMTANYGYTF
TRBV27	14	TRBJ2-7	CASSPDRPDYEQYF
TRBV6-2/TRBV6-3	17	TRBJ1-1	CASSYSSTSVVNTEAFF
TRBV7-9	16	TRBJ2-5	CASSLGTSGSWETQYF
TRBV6-1	15	TRBJ1-2	CASSEVPGGLYGYTF
TRBV5-5	14	TRBJ1-5	CASSPDRGDQPQHF
TRBV25-1	14	TRBJ2-3	CASRSTGGHDTQYF
TRBV7-8	13	TRBJ1-5	CASSYQAYQPQHF
TRBV6-1	15	TRBJ1-5	CASSEAGGSNQPQHF
TRBV28	15	TRBJ1-2	CASSLGGQGDAGYTF
TRBV29-1	12	TRBJ1-1	CSVHRDRDKAFF
TRBV6-1	14	TRBJ1-6	CASSDPRANSPLHF
TRBV2	15	TRBJ1-2	CASSEGQRGNYGYTF
TRBV5-6	14	TRBJ1-1	CASSLGTGLAEAFF
TRBV12-3/TRBV12-4	13	TRBJ1-2	CASRPTGRYGYTF
TRBV18	14	TRBJ1-3	CASSPRGIGNTIYF
TRBV7-8	15	TRBJ2-2	CASSPDRVSTGELFF
TRBV27	14	TRBJ2-5	CASSLSGQGSTQYF
TRBV9	15	TRBJ2-1	CASSVAGLAGFEQFF
TRBV7-8	17	TRBJ2-3	CASSKRIGPLGTDTQYF
TRBV2	14	TRBJ2-3	CASESSLFTDTQYF
TRBV9	15	TRBJ2-1	CASSASPGTDNEQFF
TRBV13	14	TRBJ2-2	CASSNRKNTGELFF